This is a list of T cell receptor beta chains from one sample in a study of blood T cell repertoires in COVID-19. Sequenced by immunoSEQ multiplex PCR; TCRdb stores in-frame clones only, minus some. The sample yields about 59,000 clones, roughly 70% seen once. The sample was peripheral blood. These receptor sequences come from a woman in her seventies with acute or convalescent COVID-19. Each CDR3 is given without its conserved first and last residue. A clone size is listed for some rows: how often the clone was seen (once, few, many), or a class if it is expanded.

v_call | clone_size | cdr3_aa
TRBV10-3 | NA | AISESQAGAVTDTQY
TRBV6-5 | once | ASSYSRRSPRNEQF
TRBV24-1 | NA | ATSDLSDIHTGELF
TRBV12-3/TRBV12-4 | NA | ASSPSSTGELF
TRBV12-5 | NA | ASGLVVRDTQY
TRBV19 | NA | ASSMGQGQETQY
TRBV19 | NA | ASSPLWGGGNEQF
TRBV2 | few | ASTTDRGSYT
TRBV23-1 | once | ASSQLRQGAQNVNSPLH
TRBV10-3 | NA | AISESMAHGYT
TRBV11-2 | once | ASSLGQGPGNTIY
TRBV18 | NA | ASHEDTRSTDTQY
TRBV6-5 | NA | ASSYRGSYT
TRBV7-2 | few | ASSLSQGLETQY
TRBV9 | NA | ASSGGLGTDTQY
TRBV29-1 | NA | SVNSGQGSNQPQH
TRBV18 | NA | ASSPTSPRGTDTQY
TRBV2 | NA | ASSTSNWFTEAF
TRBV24-1 | NA | ATSEGGQGGYGYT
TRBV7-9 | many | ASSFGQEQY
TRBV10-2 | NA | ASSDPSFTGLTEAF
TRBV5-1 | NA | ASSPGTSRHNEQF
TRBV7-6 | NA | ASSPPGGGYGYT
TRBV6-5 | medium-sized | ASRDRFYEQY
TRBV5-5 | NA | ASSLMEGLESLH
TRBV18 | NA | ASSRESSTEAF
TRBV10-1 | many | ASSESTRTEAF
TRBV25-1 | NA | ASSQDRVGTEAF
TRBV29-1 | NA | SVERAYTQY
TRBV5-1 | NA | ASTRGPRGTDTQY
TRBV18 | NA | ASSPGGGSEYEQF
TRBV19 | few | ASSAYQGAAGLDGYT
TRBV6-1 | NA | ASSEWGGRNIQY
TRBV11-1 | NA | ASSPSGGASTDTQY
TRBV2 | NA | ASSPRQASSGNTIY
TRBV29-1 | NA | SVRPQGAHEQY
TRBV18 | NA | ASSPPWREGYT
TRBV29-1 | NA | SARDGGSYNEQF
TRBV5-1 | NA | ASSLGGTPGNTIY
TRBV25-1 | NA | ASSERLSGDSPLH
TRBV29-1 | NA | SVETGAGGGKLF
TRBV5-1 | NA | ASSARDRGVAEAF
TRBV15 | NA | ATSRKQGYGDQPQH
TRBV7-9 | NA | ASSRDSTVNTGELF
TRBV4-1 | once | ASSSLTDTQY
TRBV2 | NA | ASSDVSGGYT
TRBV5-1 | few | ASSSGEKLF